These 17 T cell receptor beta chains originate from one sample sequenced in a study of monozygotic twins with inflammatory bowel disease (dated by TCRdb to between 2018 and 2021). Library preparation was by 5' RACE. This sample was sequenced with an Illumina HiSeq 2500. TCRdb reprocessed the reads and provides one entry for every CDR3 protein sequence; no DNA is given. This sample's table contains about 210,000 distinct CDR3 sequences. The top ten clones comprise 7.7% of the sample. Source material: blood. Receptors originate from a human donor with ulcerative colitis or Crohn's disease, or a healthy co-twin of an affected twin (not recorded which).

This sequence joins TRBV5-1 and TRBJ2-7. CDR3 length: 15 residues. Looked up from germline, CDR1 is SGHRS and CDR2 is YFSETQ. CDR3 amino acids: CASSSTRGHLYEQYF.

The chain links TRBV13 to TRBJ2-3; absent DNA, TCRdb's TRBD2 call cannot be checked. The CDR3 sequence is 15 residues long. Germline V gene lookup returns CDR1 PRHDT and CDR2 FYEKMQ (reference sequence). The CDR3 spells CASSTRLAEEDTQYF.

The CDR3 loop reads CASSFTPGLVSEQYF. This chain connects TRBV7-2 to TRBJ2-7; TCRdb designates TRBD2, a call that cannot be tested without DNA. The CDR3 contains 15 residues. The germline V gene encodes CDR1 SGHTA and CDR2 FQGNSA.

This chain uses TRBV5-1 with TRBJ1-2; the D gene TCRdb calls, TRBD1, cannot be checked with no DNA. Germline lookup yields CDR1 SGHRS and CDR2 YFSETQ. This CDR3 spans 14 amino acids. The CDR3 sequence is CASSLGGAVNGYTF.

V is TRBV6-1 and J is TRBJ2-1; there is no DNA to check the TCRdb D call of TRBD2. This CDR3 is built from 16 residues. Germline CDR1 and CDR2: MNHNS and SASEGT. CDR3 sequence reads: CASSVTSGGRGNEQFF.

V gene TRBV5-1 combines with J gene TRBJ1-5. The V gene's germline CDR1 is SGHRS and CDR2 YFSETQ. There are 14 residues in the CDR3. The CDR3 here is CASSPGESWEPQHF.

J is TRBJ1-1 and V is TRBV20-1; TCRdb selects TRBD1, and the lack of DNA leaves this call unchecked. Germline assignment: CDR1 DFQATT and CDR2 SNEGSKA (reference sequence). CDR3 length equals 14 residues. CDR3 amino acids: CSAQTRTVNTEAFF.

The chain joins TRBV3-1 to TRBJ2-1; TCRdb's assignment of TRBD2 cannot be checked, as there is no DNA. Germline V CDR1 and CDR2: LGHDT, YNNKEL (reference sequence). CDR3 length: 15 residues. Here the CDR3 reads CASSQGTGGYNEQFF.

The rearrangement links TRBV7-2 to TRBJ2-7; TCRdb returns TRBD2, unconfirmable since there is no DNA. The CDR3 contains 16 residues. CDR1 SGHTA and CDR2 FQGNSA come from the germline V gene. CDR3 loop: CASSFGLAGGSYEQYF.

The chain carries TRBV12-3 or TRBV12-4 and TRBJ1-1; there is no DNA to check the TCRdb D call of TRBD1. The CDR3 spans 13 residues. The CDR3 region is CASSFTGLTEAFF.

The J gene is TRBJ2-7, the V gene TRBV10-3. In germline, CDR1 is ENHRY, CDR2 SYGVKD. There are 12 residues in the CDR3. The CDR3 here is CAISDSYYEQYF.

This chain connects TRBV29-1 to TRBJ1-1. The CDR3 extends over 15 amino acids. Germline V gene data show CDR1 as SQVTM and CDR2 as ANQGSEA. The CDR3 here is CSVDPHGGPRTEAFF.

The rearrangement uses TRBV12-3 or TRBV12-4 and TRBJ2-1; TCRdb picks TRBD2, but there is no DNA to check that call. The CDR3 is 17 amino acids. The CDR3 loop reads CASSPRVGGRGNNEQFF.

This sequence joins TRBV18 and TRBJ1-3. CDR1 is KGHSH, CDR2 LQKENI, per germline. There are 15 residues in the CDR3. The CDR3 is CASSPGSSSGNTIYF.

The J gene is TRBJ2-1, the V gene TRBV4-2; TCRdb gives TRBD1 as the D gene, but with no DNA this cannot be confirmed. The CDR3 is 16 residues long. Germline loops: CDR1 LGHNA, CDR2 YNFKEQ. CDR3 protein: CASSQEDRSSYNEQFF.

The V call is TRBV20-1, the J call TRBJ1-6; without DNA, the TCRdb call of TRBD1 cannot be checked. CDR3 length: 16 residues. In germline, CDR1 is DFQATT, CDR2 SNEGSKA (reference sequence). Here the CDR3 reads CSARAEQGAGGSPLHF.

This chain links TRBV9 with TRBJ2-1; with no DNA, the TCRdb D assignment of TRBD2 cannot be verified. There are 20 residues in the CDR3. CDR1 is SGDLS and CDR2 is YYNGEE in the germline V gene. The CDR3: CASSVVQGRTGLASYNEQFF.